This T cell receptor beta chain was recorded in a study of blood T cell repertoires in COVID-19. The CDR3 has 16 amino acids. V lost 5 bases to trimming and J lost 6 bases, with 20 bases between them. Per germline, CDR1 MNHEY and CDR2 SVGEGT. The table came from immunoSEQ multiplex PCR; TCRdb's copy has only in-frame clones and leaves some out. The sample lists under 250,000 clones, 82% occurring once. The source material was peripheral blood. The sequence came from a woman of 80 years or more with acute or convalescent COVID-19. This chain links TRBV6-2 or TRBV6-3 with TRBJ2-4, with D maybe TRBD1 (6 bases). The CDR3 sequence is CASSDRPDPKRNIQYF. The CDR3 nucleotides read TGTGCCAGCAGTGACAGGCCCGACCCGAAGAGAAACATTCAGTACTTC.